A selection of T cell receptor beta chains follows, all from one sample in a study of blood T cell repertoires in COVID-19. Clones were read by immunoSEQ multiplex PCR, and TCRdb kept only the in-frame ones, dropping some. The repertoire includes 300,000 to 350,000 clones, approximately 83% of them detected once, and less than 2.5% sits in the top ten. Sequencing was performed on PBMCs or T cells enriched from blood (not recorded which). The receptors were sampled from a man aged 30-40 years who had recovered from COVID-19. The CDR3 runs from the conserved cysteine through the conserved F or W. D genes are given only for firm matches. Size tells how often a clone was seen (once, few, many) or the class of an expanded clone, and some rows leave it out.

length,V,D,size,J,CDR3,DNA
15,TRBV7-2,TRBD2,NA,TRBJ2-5,CASSWGGKRKETQYF,TGTGCCAGCAGCTGGGGAGGGAAAAGGAAAGAGACCCAGTACTTC
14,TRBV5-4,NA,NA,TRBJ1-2,CASSGRGDNYGYTF,TGTGCCAGCAGCGGGAGGGGGGATAACTATGGCTACACCTTC
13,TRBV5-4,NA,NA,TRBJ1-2,CASSFDSNYGYTF,TGTGCCAGCAGCTTCGACAGTAACTATGGCTACACCTTC
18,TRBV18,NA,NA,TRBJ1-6,CASSPQSATGVSNSPLHF,TGTGCCAGCTCACCACAATCGGCCACCGGGGTTTCTAATTCACCCCTCCACTTT
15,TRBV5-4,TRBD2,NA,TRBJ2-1,CASSLIGGGTDEQFF,TGTGCCAGCAGCTTGATCGGCGGGGGTACAGATGAGCAGTTCTTC
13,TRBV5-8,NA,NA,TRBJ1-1,CASSLAIVPPAFF,TGTGCCAGCAGCTTGGCCATAGTCCCCCCGGCTTTCTTT
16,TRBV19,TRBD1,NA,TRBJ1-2,CASSPPPGQQIYGYTF,TGTGCCAGTAGTCCCCCTCCGGGACAGCAAATCTATGGCTACACCTTC
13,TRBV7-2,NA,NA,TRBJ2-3,CASSLAHTDTQYF,TGTGCCAGCAGCTTAGCGCACACGGATACGCAGTATTTT
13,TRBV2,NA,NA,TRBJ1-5,CASSDSSNQPQHF,TGTGCCAGCAGTGACTCGAGTAATCAGCCCCAGCATTTT
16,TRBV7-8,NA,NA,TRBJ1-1,CASSLDIDRFLIEAFF,TGTGCCAGCAGCTTAGACATTGACAGGTTCTTGATTGAAGCTTTCTTT
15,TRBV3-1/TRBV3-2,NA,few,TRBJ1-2,CASSHLAGGANGYTF,TGTGCCAGCAGCCATCTGGCGGGGGGGGCCAATGGCTACACCTTC
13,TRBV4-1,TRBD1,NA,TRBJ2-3,CASRATGTDTQYF,TGCGCCAGCAGAGCGACAGGGACAGATACGCAGTATTTT
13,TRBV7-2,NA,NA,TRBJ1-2,CASSLKANYGYTF,TGTGCCAGCAGCTTAAAAGCGAACTATGGCTACACCTTC
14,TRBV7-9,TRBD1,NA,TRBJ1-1,CASRPDRVKAEAFF,TGTGCCAGCAGACCTGACAGGGTTAAGGCTGAAGCTTTCTTT
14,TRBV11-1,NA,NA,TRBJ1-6,CASSPGNREAPLHF,TGTGCCAGCAGCCCAGGGAACAGGGAAGCCCCCCTCCACTTT
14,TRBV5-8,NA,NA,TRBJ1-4,CASSQRGTNEKLFF,TGTGCCAGCAGCCAGCGGGGAACTAATGAAAAACTGTTTTTT
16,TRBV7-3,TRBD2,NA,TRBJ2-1,CASSLTAGGSKNEQFF,TGTGCCAGCAGCTTAACGGCGGGGGGCAGTAAAAATGAGCAGTTCTTC
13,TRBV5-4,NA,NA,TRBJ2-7,CASSLDRAYEQYF,TGTGCCAGCAGCTTGGACAGGGCCTACGAGCAGTACTTC
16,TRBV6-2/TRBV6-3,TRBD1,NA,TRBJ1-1,CASSYVLGQPNTEAFF,TGTGCCAGCAGTTACGTACTGGGACAGCCGAACACTGAAGCTTTCTTT
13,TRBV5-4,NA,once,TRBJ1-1,CASSLETGAEAFF,TGTGCCAGCAGCTTGGAGACAGGCGCTGAAGCTTTCTTT
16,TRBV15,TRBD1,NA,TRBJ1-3,CATSRTGTGSLNTIYF,TGTGCCACCAGCAGAACCGGGACAGGGAGTTTAAACACCATATATTTT
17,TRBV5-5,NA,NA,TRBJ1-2,CASSPSPGREANYGYTF,TGTGCCAGCAGCCCCTCGCCGGGCAGGGAAGCTAACTATGGCTACACCTTC
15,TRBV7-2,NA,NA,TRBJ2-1,CASSLGQGKYNEQFF,TGTGCCAGCAGCTTGGGGCAGGGAAAATACAATGAGCAGTTCTTC
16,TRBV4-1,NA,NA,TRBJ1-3,CASSQVSGLGGNTIYF,TGCGCCAGCAGCCAAGTTTCGGGGTTAGGAGGAAACACCATATATTTT
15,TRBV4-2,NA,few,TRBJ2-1,CASSQDVAAYNEQFF,TGTGCCAGCAGCCAAGATGTCGCGGCGTACAATGAGCAGTTCTTC
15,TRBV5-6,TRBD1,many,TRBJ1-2,CASSSSGTGVYGYTF,TGTGCCAGCAGCTCTTCCGGGACAGGGGTCTATGGCTACACCTTC